A single T cell receptor beta chain is shown here with its context. The antigen remains unidentified. The sample belongs to a study of human CD8 memory T cell subsets. A negative magnetic separation step was used to enrich total CD8+ T cells. The CDR3 is 14 amino acids. Germline loops: CDR1 DFQATT, CDR2 SNEGSKA (reference sequence). TCR beta libraries were made by UMI-labeled 5' RACE. TCRdb derives one entry per CDR3 protein from the 5' RACE reads, leaving out DNA. The sample data list over 4,000 distinct CDR3 sequences. Study results and limitations: Few clonotypes were shared between stem-like memory and precursor exhausted T cells.

V is TRBV20-1 and J is TRBJ1-1; with no DNA, the TCRdb D assignment of TRBD1 cannot be verified. This receptor was obtained from a human donor in good health. What was sequenced was CD8+ T cells from PBMCs. The CDR3 loop reads CSAAPTGQNTEAFF.